This T cell receptor beta chain was recovered during a study of OX40 agonist ivuxolimab in advanced cancers. About the study: A history of anti-PD-1, anti-PD-L1 or anti-CTLA-4 therapy was acceptable, and roughly 40% had some. Partial responses were recorded for three patients, including one with hepatocellular carcinoma and two with cutaneous melanoma. General study findings and limits: CD8+ T cells (on average) carried more expanded clones than CD4+ T cells. The CD4+ and CD8+ T cells in the blood had expanded clonally by week 6 at 0.1 to 3.0 mg/kg.

This clone was found once. Its antigen is unidentified. The CDR3 covers 13 residues. Germline-derived CDR1 and CDR2 are SGHRS and YFSETQ. V was shortened by 4 bases and J by 6 bases, with 11 bases between the two germline ends. Data came from immunoSEQ multiplex PCR; TCRdb stores just in-frame clones and leaves some out. The sample consists of tens of thousands of clones, roughly 93% of them appearing once. The gene calls are TRBV5-1 and TRBJ2-1; D is unresolved. The specimen comprised CD4+ or CD8+ T cells sorted from blood, sampled in a trial of the OX40 agonist ivuxolimab. The origin of this receptor is an adult with an advanced solid tumor such as melanoma, head and neck, liver or kidney cancer. Here the CDR3 DNA reads TGCGCCAGCAGCCTCGGGTCGATCAATGAGCAGTTCTTC. Translating gives CASSLGSINEQFF. The entire variable domain, with the rest obtained from reference TRBV5-1 and TRBJ2-1, is as follows: KAGVTQTPRYLIKTRGQQVTLSCSPISGHRSVSWYQQTPGQGLQFLFEYFSETQRNKGNFPGRFSGRQFSNSRSEMNVSTLELGDSALYLCASSLGSINEQFFGPGTRLTVL.